This T cell receptor (beta chain) was recovered during a study of T cell responses to AZD1222 COVID-19 vaccine. Findings and limits, study-wide: It was only a handful of AZD1222 recipients who were seropositive at baseline.

Only in-frame clones appear in the TCRdb table, and some are missing; sequencing was by immunoSEQ multiplex PCR. The sample records around 150,000 clones, 92% being singletons. Of note for this clone: Its antigen is unknown.

Per the germline V gene, CDR1 is SGHRS and CDR2 is YFSETQ. The V segment lost 1 base and the J segment 6 bases; nucleotides outside the gene matches: 3. The CDR3 has 14 residues. The chain combines TRBV5-1 with TRBJ2-1; TRBD2 matches 8 bases. Material: peripheral blood, obtained 28 days after the second AZD1222 dose. The TCR comes from an adult who received the AZD1222 COVID-19 vaccine. The CDR3 DNA reads as TGCGCCAGCAGCTTGACGGGAGGGGGCAATGAGCAGTTCTTC. Translated: CASSLTGGGNEQFF.